This is a list of T cell receptor beta chains from one sample in a study of blood T cell repertoires in COVID-19. The protocol was immunoSEQ multiplex PCR, while the TCRdb copy is restricted to in-frame clones and leaves out a portion. The repertoire has 100,000 or so clones, around four fifths of them found once; the top ten carry about an eighth. The sequenced material came from peripheral blood. Receptors were obtained from a human donor in a cohort sampled during active COVID-19. CDR3s include the opening cysteine and the closing phenylalanine or tryptophan. Fields, in order: J gene, V gene, D gene, clone size, CDR3 DNA, CDR3 protein. D genes are given only for firm matches. The size field is filled for only some rows; it gives once, few, many or a size class.

j_gene: TRBJ2-6; v_gene: TRBV7-8; d_gene: TRBD1; abundance: NA; CDR3nt: TGTGCCAGCAGCTTTTGGACAGGCGCTGGGGCCAACGTCCTGACTTTC; CDR3aa: CASSFWTGAGANVLTF
j_gene: TRBJ1-5; v_gene: TRBV11-2; d_gene: NA; abundance: NA; CDR3nt: TGTGCCAGCAGCTCCCTTGGCAGGGTCGATCAGCCCCAGCATTTT; CDR3aa: CASSSLGRVDQPQHF
j_gene: TRBJ2-1; v_gene: TRBV27; d_gene: NA; abundance: NA; CDR3nt: TGTGCCAGCAGTTCAACCAGGGGAGGGGGTGAGCAGTTCTTC; CDR3aa: CASSSTRGGGEQFF
j_gene: TRBJ2-2; v_gene: TRBV10-3; d_gene: TRBD1; abundance: once; CDR3nt: TGTGCCAGCGACAGGGGGGTCGGGGAGCTGTTTTTT; CDR3aa: CASDRGVGELFF
j_gene: TRBJ2-5; v_gene: TRBV19; d_gene: NA; abundance: NA; CDR3nt: TGTGCCAGTAGATCGGAAGCTGGACTCCCCGGGGCCCAGTACTTC; CDR3aa: CASRSEAGLPGAQYF
j_gene: TRBJ1-2; v_gene: TRBV3-1/TRBV3-2; d_gene: NA; abundance: few; CDR3nt: TGTGCCAGCAGCCAAGGACCCAGGGCCTACTACACCTTC; CDR3aa: CASSQGPRAYYTF
j_gene: TRBJ2-1; v_gene: TRBV9; d_gene: TRBD2; abundance: NA; CDR3nt: TGTGCCAGCACCCTAAGCGGGGGCTCCTACAATGAGCAGTTCTTC; CDR3aa: CASTLSGGSYNEQFF
j_gene: TRBJ2-7; v_gene: TRBV2; d_gene: NA; abundance: few; CDR3nt: TGTGCCAGCAGTAATCGGCAGGGGAAAGACGAGCAGTACTTC; CDR3aa: CASSNRQGKDEQYF
j_gene: TRBJ2-3; v_gene: TRBV18; d_gene: TRBD2; abundance: few; CDR3nt: TGTGCCAGCTCGCCGCAAACTGGCGGGGGAGGCGCAGATACGCAGTATTTT; CDR3aa: CASSPQTGGGGADTQYF
j_gene: TRBJ1-2; v_gene: TRBV4-2; d_gene: NA; abundance: NA; CDR3nt: TGTGCCAGCAGCCAAGAACAGATTAGTGGCTACACCTTC; CDR3aa: CASSQEQISGYTF
j_gene: TRBJ1-3; v_gene: TRBV7-2; d_gene: TRBD1; abundance: once; CDR3nt: TGTGCCAGCAGTGATCGGACAGGTGGAAACACCATATATTTT; CDR3aa: CASSDRTGGNTIYF
j_gene: TRBJ1-6; v_gene: TRBV30; d_gene: NA; abundance: once; CDR3nt: TGTGCCTGGTCGGGACAAGTTAATTCACCCCTCCACTTT; CDR3aa: CAWSGQVNSPLHF
j_gene: TRBJ1-1; v_gene: TRBV7-8; d_gene: NA; abundance: once; CDR3nt: TGTGCCAGCAGTTCCTCGGGGAGGGGGAACACTGAAGCTTTCTTT; CDR3aa: CASSSSGRGNTEAFF
j_gene: TRBJ2-5; v_gene: TRBV19; d_gene: NA; abundance: NA; CDR3nt: TGTGCCAGTAGTATACGGGGATTTCCCGAGACCCAGTACTTC; CDR3aa: CASSIRGFPETQYF
j_gene: TRBJ2-3; v_gene: TRBV19; d_gene: NA; abundance: NA; CDR3nt: TGTGCCAGTAGTATAGAGGTCAGAGATACGCAGTATTTT; CDR3aa: CASSIEVRDTQYF
j_gene: TRBJ1-5; v_gene: TRBV7-8; d_gene: TRBD1; abundance: NA; CDR3nt: TGTGCCAGCAGCCTGGGACAGGGGGTTGGGCCCCAGCATTTT; CDR3aa: CASSLGQGVGPQHF
j_gene: TRBJ2-6; v_gene: TRBV7-9; d_gene: NA; abundance: NA; CDR3nt: TGTGCCAGCAGTAAAGCCAGGGCCCGCTCTGGGGCCAACGTCCTGACTTTC; CDR3aa: CASSKARARSGANVLTF
j_gene: TRBJ1-1; v_gene: TRBV30; d_gene: NA; abundance: NA; CDR3nt: TGTGCCTGGGGTATTCGTGTCCCGAACACTGAAGCTTTCTTT; CDR3aa: CAWGIRVPNTEAFF
j_gene: TRBJ1-2; v_gene: TRBV5-1; d_gene: NA; abundance: once; CDR3nt: TGCGCCAGCAGCCCCGAAGGGGGAGTCTATGGCTACACCTTC; CDR3aa: CASSPEGGVYGYTF
j_gene: TRBJ2-1; v_gene: TRBV7-8; d_gene: TRBD1; abundance: few; CDR3nt: TGTGCCAGCAGCTCTAGGACAGGATACTCCTACAATGAGCAGTTCTTC; CDR3aa: CASSSRTGYSYNEQFF
j_gene: TRBJ1-2; v_gene: TRBV6-6; d_gene: NA; abundance: medium-sized; CDR3nt: TGTGCCAGCACCTGGAGCCAGGACGGAGGGGATGGCTACACCTTC; CDR3aa: CASTWSQDGGDGYTF
j_gene: TRBJ1-6; v_gene: TRBV5-1; d_gene: TRBD1; abundance: once; CDR3nt: TGCGCCAGCAGTTCCGGACAGGGAAATTCACCCCTCCACTTT; CDR3aa: CASSSGQGNSPLHF
j_gene: TRBJ1-5; v_gene: TRBV2; d_gene: NA; abundance: few; CDR3nt: TGTGCCAGCAGTGAAGGGGTTAGGGGATTCCGCAATCAGCCCCAGCATTTT; CDR3aa: CASSEGVRGFRNQPQHF
j_gene: TRBJ1-5; v_gene: TRBV5-6; d_gene: NA; abundance: NA; CDR3nt: TGTGCCAGCAGCTTACCGGGACACAATCAGCCCCAGCATTTT; CDR3aa: CASSLPGHNQPQHF
j_gene: TRBJ1-1; v_gene: TRBV3-1/TRBV3-2; d_gene: NA; abundance: NA; CDR3nt: TGTGCCAGCAGCCGAGGGACAATCACTGAAGCTTTCTTT; CDR3aa: CASSRGTITEAFF
j_gene: TRBJ1-1; v_gene: TRBV5-1; d_gene: TRBD1; abundance: NA; CDR3nt: TGCGCCAGCAGCCGAGCGGCAGGGGGCAGTGATGAAGCTTTCTTT; CDR3aa: CASSRAAGGSDEAFF
j_gene: TRBJ2-3; v_gene: TRBV7-7; d_gene: TRBD1; abundance: NA; CDR3nt: TGTGCTAGCAGCCGGACAGGTATCAGGGATACGCAGTATTTT; CDR3aa: CASSRTGIRDTQYF
j_gene: TRBJ1-5; v_gene: TRBV20-1; d_gene: TRBD1; abundance: once; CDR3nt: TGCAGTGCTAGTCAGGGGGCATCGGGCAATCAGCCCCAGCATTTT; CDR3aa: CSASQGASGNQPQHF
j_gene: TRBJ1-2; v_gene: TRBV30; d_gene: NA; abundance: NA; CDR3nt: TGTGCCTGGAGTGTATTAGGGGAATTAGGCGGCTACACCTTC; CDR3aa: CAWSVLGELGGYTF
j_gene: TRBJ1-1; v_gene: TRBV12-3/TRBV12-4; d_gene: NA; abundance: NA; CDR3nt: TGTGCCAGCAGTCAACAGGGAGCTGAAGCTTTCTTT; CDR3aa: CASSQQGAEAFF
j_gene: TRBJ1-1; v_gene: TRBV11-2; d_gene: NA; abundance: few; CDR3nt: TGTGCCAGCAGCTCAGATACTAACACTGAAGCTTTCTTT; CDR3aa: CASSSDTNTEAFF
j_gene: TRBJ2-1; v_gene: TRBV2; d_gene: NA; abundance: few; CDR3nt: TGTGCCAGTCGACAGGAGTCCTACAATGAGCAGTTCTTC; CDR3aa: CASRQESYNEQFF
j_gene: TRBJ1-5; v_gene: TRBV23-1; d_gene: TRBD1; abundance: NA; CDR3nt: TGCGCCAGCAGTCCTAACAGGGGGCATAATCAGCCCCAGCATTTT; CDR3aa: CASSPNRGHNQPQHF
j_gene: TRBJ2-1; v_gene: TRBV9; d_gene: TRBD2; abundance: NA; CDR3nt: TGTGCCAGCAGCGTATCAGGGACTAGGGGAGTTGAGCAGTTCTTC; CDR3aa: CASSVSGTRGVEQFF
j_gene: TRBJ2-5; v_gene: TRBV18; d_gene: NA; abundance: NA; CDR3nt: TGTGCCAGCTCACCACTTAACAGCCAAGAGACCCAGTACTTC; CDR3aa: CASSPLNSQETQYF
j_gene: TRBJ1-3; v_gene: TRBV28; d_gene: NA; abundance: few; CDR3nt: TGTGCCAGCAGTTTAAGGCGGGACTCTGGAAACACCATATATTTT; CDR3aa: CASSLRRDSGNTIYF
j_gene: TRBJ1-6; v_gene: TRBV2; d_gene: TRBD1; abundance: NA; CDR3nt: TGTGCCAGCAGGGGGACAGGGGGTAATTCACCCCTCCACTTT; CDR3aa: CASRGTGGNSPLHF
j_gene: TRBJ1-1; v_gene: TRBV3-1/TRBV3-2; d_gene: NA; abundance: NA; CDR3nt: TGTGCCAGCAGCCGTAGGGAGGGCTTGACTGAAGCTTTCTTT; CDR3aa: CASSRREGLTEAFF
j_gene: TRBJ2-1; v_gene: TRBV19; d_gene: TRBD1; abundance: NA; CDR3nt: TGTGCCAGTAGTATCGACAGGGGGAGGAATGAGCAGTTCTTC; CDR3aa: CASSIDRGRNEQFF
j_gene: TRBJ2-7; v_gene: TRBV19; d_gene: TRBD1; abundance: NA; CDR3nt: TGTGCCAGTAGTATAGGTTTGGGACAGGGCTACGAGCAGTACTTC; CDR3aa: CASSIGLGQGYEQYF
j_gene: TRBJ1-4; v_gene: TRBV11-2; d_gene: TRBD1; abundance: NA; CDR3nt: TGTGCCAGCTCCCCAGGGGGTTGGGAAAAACTGTTTTTT; CDR3aa: CASSPGGWEKLFF
j_gene: TRBJ1-4; v_gene: TRBV30; d_gene: NA; abundance: NA; CDR3nt: TGTGCCTGGAGTGTACGAGTATTGAGGAGCAACGATGAAAAACTGTTTTTT; CDR3aa: CAWSVRVLRSNDEKLFF
j_gene: TRBJ2-3; v_gene: TRBV7-2; d_gene: TRBD2; abundance: many; CDR3nt: TGTGCCAGCAGCGAGGGACTAGCCGATACGCAGTATTTT; CDR3aa: CASSEGLADTQYF
j_gene: TRBJ2-1; v_gene: TRBV7-6; d_gene: TRBD1; abundance: NA; CDR3nt: TGTGCCAGCAGCTTACCTTCAACAGGGGGCTTGGGCAATGAGCAGTTCTTC; CDR3aa: CASSLPSTGGLGNEQFF
j_gene: TRBJ2-7; v_gene: TRBV30; d_gene: TRBD2; abundance: NA; CDR3nt: TGTGCCTGGCGGGGGGGCGTCTACGAGCAGTACTTC; CDR3aa: CAWRGGVYEQYF
j_gene: TRBJ1-1; v_gene: TRBV9; d_gene: NA; abundance: NA; CDR3nt: TGTGCCAGCAGCCCTCGACTGGGGGCTAAAGCTTTCTTT; CDR3aa: CASSPRLGAKAFF
j_gene: TRBJ2-1; v_gene: TRBV7-3; d_gene: TRBD2; abundance: NA; CDR3nt: TGTGCCAGCACCAGCGGGGGGCCTAATTACAATGAGCAGTTCTTC; CDR3aa: CASTSGGPNYNEQFF
j_gene: TRBJ2-7; v_gene: TRBV27; d_gene: TRBD2; abundance: NA; CDR3nt: TGTGCCAGCAGTTTTAGCGGGTTGCGTGCCGAGCAGTACTTC; CDR3aa: CASSFSGLRAEQYF
j_gene: TRBJ1-2; v_gene: TRBV19; d_gene: NA; abundance: NA; CDR3nt: TGTGCCAGTAGTATTCAGGACAGCCTATATGGCTACACCTTC; CDR3aa: CASSIQDSLYGYTF
j_gene: TRBJ1-2; v_gene: TRBV7-9; d_gene: TRBD1; abundance: NA; CDR3nt: TGTGCCAGCAGCAAGGGGACAGACTATGGCTACACCTTC; CDR3aa: CASSKGTDYGYTF
j_gene: TRBJ2-6; v_gene: TRBV4-2; d_gene: NA; abundance: many; CDR3nt: TGTGCCAGCAGCCAAGATGACAACTCTGGGGCCAACGTCCTGACTTTC; CDR3aa: CASSQDDNSGANVLTF
j_gene: TRBJ2-1; v_gene: TRBV2; d_gene: TRBD2; abundance: NA; CDR3nt: TGTGCCAGCAGTGAGGAGCGGGGGGGCGTCAATGAGCAGTTCTTC; CDR3aa: CASSEERGGVNEQFF
j_gene: TRBJ1-6; v_gene: TRBV18; d_gene: NA; abundance: NA; CDR3nt: TGTGCCAGCTCACCTCGCTTACGGGGGAAAACCTATAATTCACCCCTCCACTTT; CDR3aa: CASSPRLRGKTYNSPLHF